The 30 T cell receptor beta chains given below trace back to one sample, sequenced in a study of PD-1 blockade in classical Hodgkin lymphoma. The protocol was immunoSEQ multiplex PCR, while the TCRdb copy is restricted to in-frame clones and leaves out a portion. The table records about 26,000 clones, around 67% of them present only once. Brentuximab vedotin exposure varied, and every patient relapsed after autologous stem cell transplantation. The sequences come from peripheral blood mononuclear cells (PBMCs), collected before the second cycle of nivolumab. The receptors shown here come from a human donor with classical Hodgkin lymphoma.

This sequence joins TRBV11-2 and TRBJ2-3; TRBD1 is a possible D gene (5 bases). Germline CDR1 SGHAT, CDR2 FQNNGV. The CDR3 is made up of 16 amino acids. V gave up 1 base and J gave up 0 bases, with 11 bases separating them. CDR3 protein: CASSLGRGSSTDTQYF. The CDR3 DNA reads as TGTGCCAGCAGCTTAGGAAGGGGTTCTAGCACAGATACGCAGTATTTT.

This rearrangement joins TRBV5-1 to TRBJ2-3; 7 bases align to TRBD2. Trimming cost V 4 bases and J 0 bases; bases outside gene matches: 11. Germline CDR1 and CDR2: SGHRS and YFSETQ. CDR3 length: 17 residues. The CDR3, as DNA: TGCGCCAGCAGCCCCCGTCCCCAGCGGGGTAGCACAGATACGCAGTATTTT. This gives the protein CASSPRPQRGSTDTQYF.

This clone was picked up many times. V gene TRBV5-6 combines with J gene TRBJ1-1; a possible D gene is TRBD1 (6 bases). Germline CDR1 is SGHDT and CDR2 is YYEEEE. CDR3 length: 13 amino acids. V was trimmed by 0 bases and J by 4 bases, leaving 7 bases between them. The CDR3 coding sequence is TGTGCCAGCAGCTTGGGCAGGGGCACTGAAGCTTTCTTT. It encodes CASSLGRGTEAFF.

This clone has a single count. The sample holds other DNA sequences that translate to the same CDR3. V is TRBV19 and J is TRBJ1-5, with D perhaps matching TRBD1 (5 bases). Trimming removed 5 bases from V and 4 bases from J, with 12 bases in between. The CDR3 sequence is 14 residues long. Germline V CDR1 and CDR2: LNHDA, SQIVND (reference sequence). CDR3 in DNA: TGTGCCAGTAGTGTCGACAGAGGAAATCAGCCCCAGCATTTT. Translated, it gives CASSVDRGNQPQHF.

V and J are TRBV28 and TRBJ2-7, with 9 positions matching TRBD2. The germline gives CDR1 MDHEN, CDR2 SYDVKM. This CDR3 is 16 amino acids long. The V and J ends lost 3 bases and 6 bases, in that order; junction bases with no gene match: 12. The CDR3 reads CASSFPPASGIREQYF. As DNA, the CDR3 is TGTGCCAGCAGTTTCCCCCCGGCTAGCGGGATTCGCGAGCAGTACTTC.

The chain has TRBV19 and TRBJ1-5; D may be TRBD1 (5 bases). V shed 5 bases and J shed 4 bases, with 15 bases lying between them. This CDR3 is built from 15 residues. Germline loops: CDR1 LNHDA, CDR2 SQIVND (reference sequence). The CDR3 here is CASSYNMGTNQPQHF. The CDR3 region has the DNA TGTGCCAGTAGTTATAACATGGGGACGAATCAGCCCCAGCATTTT. The complete variable domain, with remaining parts taken from reference TRBV19 and TRBJ1-5, reads DGGITQSPKYLFRKEGQNVTLSCEQNLNHDAMYWYRQDPGQGLRLIYYSQIVNDFQKGDIAEGYSVSREKKESFPLTVTSAQKNPTAFYLCASSYNMGTNQPQHFGDGTRLSIL.

The chain recombines TRBV19 with TRBJ2-7, with 7 bases aligning to TRBD2. With 5 bases clipped from V and 6 bases from J, the junction kept 16 bases outside the gene matches. Germline V gene sequence: CDR1 LNHDA, CDR2 SQIVND (reference sequence). CDR3 length: 16 residues. The CDR3 sequence is CASSSTPAGDISEQYF. The CDR3 bases are TGTGCCAGTAGTTCGACTCCGGCGGGAGACATTTCCGAGCAGTACTTC.

The V gene is TRBV28, the J gene TRBJ2-7; D tentatively fits TRBD1 or TRBD2 (5 bases each). The CDR3 is 14 amino acids. Trimming shortened V by 5 bases and J by 3 bases, and 14 bases separated the two germline ends. Germline V CDR1 and CDR2: MDHEN, SYDVKM. The CDR3 DNA is TGTGCCAGCAGTGACCCGGGGCAGGGCTACGAGCAGTACTTC. Translating gives CASSDPGQGYEQYF.

The rearrangement uses TRBV10-1 and TRBJ2-6; tentative D call: TRBD2 (5 bases). The CDR3 consists of 17 residues. The germline V and J ends were trimmed by 5 bases and 2 bases, with 16 bases remaining between them. Per germline, CDR1 WNHNN and CDR2 SYGVQD (reference sequence). The CDR3 is CASSPGRKLPGANVLTF. The DNA of the CDR3 is TGCGCCAGCAGTCCGGGAAGAAAACTCCCTGGGGCCAACGTCCTGACTTTC.

This clone has a handful of counts. This chain joins TRBV15 and TRBJ2-2, with 8 bases matching TRBD2. The germline V gene has CDR1 LNHNV and CDR2 YYDKDF (reference sequence). V gave up 8 bases and J gave up 5 bases; unmatched junction bases: 13. The CDR3 has 16 residues. This chain's CDR3 is CATSGPGGVGTGELFF. Written as DNA, the CDR3 is TGTGCCACCTCGGGTCCCGGGGGGGTAGGGACCGGGGAGCTGTTTTTT.

This clone was observed a few times. The V gene is TRBV6-8, the J gene TRBJ2-7; 8 bases are a match to TRBD1. The CDR3 spans 15 residues. Germline V gives CDR1 MNHGY, CDR2 SAAAGT. V gave up 6 bases and J gave up 3 bases; unmatched junction bases: 10. The CDR3 region has the DNA TGTGCCAGCAGCCAGGACAGGGAGATCTTCTACGAGCAGTACTTC. Residues: CASSQDREIFYEQYF.

Here the CDR3 DNA reads TGTGCCAGTAGTACAGACGACAGTAATAATTCACCCCTCCACTTT. It codes for CASSTDDSNNSPLHF. The rearrangement uses TRBV19 and TRBJ1-6, with D possibly TRBD1 on 5 matching bases. The CDR3 spans 15 residues. The V and J ends lost 4 bases and 5 bases respectively, with 12 bases between them. Germline V gene sequence: CDR1 LNHDA, CDR2 SQIVND (reference sequence). The full variable domain, completed using reference TRBV19 and TRBJ1-6, is DGGITQSPKYLFRKEGQNVTLSCEQNLNHDAMYWYRQDPGQGLRLIYYSQIVNDFQKGDIAEGYSVSREKKESFPLTVTSAQKNPTAFYLCASSTDDSNNSPLHFGNGTRLTVT.

This rearrangement joins TRBV19 to TRBJ2-7, with 9 bases identical to TRBD1. The trim removed 6 bases at V and 4 bases at J, leaving 7 bases unmatched. The CDR3 spans 14 residues. Germline V gives CDR1 LNHDA, CDR2 SQIVND (reference sequence). The CDR3 is CASRPGTGLYEQYF. The CDR3, as DNA: TGTGCCAGTAGACCCGGGACAGGGCTTTACGAGCAGTACTTC.

Only a few counts were recorded for this clone. The sample has other DNA sequences that encode this CDR3 too. The CDR3 loop is CASSVETGGTGELFF. The CDR3, as DNA: TGTGCCAGCAGCGTAGAGACAGGGGGAACCGGGGAGCTGTTTTTT. The chain combines TRBV9 with TRBJ2-2; 9 bases match TRBD1. Germline V lookup: CDR1 SGDLS, CDR2 YYNGEE. This CDR3 spans 15 amino acids. V shed 0 bases and J 5 bases; nucleotides not matched to a gene: 2.

The chain employs TRBV2 and TRBJ2-5; the match to TRBD1 covers 9 bases. Germline V gene lookup returns CDR1 SNHLY and CDR2 FYNNEI. The CDR3 totals 14 residues. V gave up 4 bases and J gave up 5 bases; unmatched junction bases: 5. CDR3: CASSGTGDRETQYF. The DNA for the CDR3 is TGTGCCAGCAGTGGGACAGGGGATAGGGAGACCCAGTACTTC.

The chain joins TRBV4-3 to TRBJ2-7; 11 bases are shared with TRBD1. This CDR3 has 16 amino acids. The germline gives CDR1 LGHNA, CDR2 YSLEER. Unmatched junction bases numbered 4, after V lost 0 bases and J lost 3 bases. The chain's CDR3 is CASSQDRGTGGYEQYF. Written as DNA, the CDR3 is TGCGCCAGCAGCCAAGATCGGGGGACAGGGGGCTACGAGCAGTACTTC.

V usage is TRBV30 and J usage is TRBJ2-7, with D maybe TRBD2 (7 bases). Looked up from germline, CDR1 is GTSNPN and CDR2 is SVGIG (reference sequence). The CDR3 is 14 amino acids. V was clipped by 1 base and J by 5 bases, with 15 bases between them. CDR3 sequence: CAWSGGGTLHEQYF. The CDR3 nucleotides read TGTGCCTGGAGTGGCGGGGGCACCCTCCACGAGCAGTACTTC.

This clone was seen a handful of times. The chain links TRBV9 to TRBJ2-3; D call uncertain. CDR3 length equals 12 residues. The germline V gene encodes CDR1 SGDLS and CDR2 YYNGEE. V dropped 0 bases and J dropped 3 bases, with 2 bases sitting between them. The CDR3 sequence: CASSVETDTQYF. In DNA form, the CDR3 reads TGTGCCAGCAGCGTAGAAACAGATACGCAGTATTTT.

The rearrangement uses TRBV10-3 and TRBJ2-5; D gene ambiguous. The V and J ends lost 3 bases and 5 bases respectively, with 13 bases between them. Germline CDR1 ENHRY, CDR2 SYGVKD. This CDR3 is built from 14 residues. The CDR3: CAISDAGVEETQYF. The CDR3 bases are TGTGCCATCAGTGATGCTGGGGTCGAGGAGACCCAGTACTTC.

Sample share makes this clone medium-sized (0.01 to 0.1%). The rearrangement links TRBV10-3 to TRBJ1-1; D is unclear. This CDR3 has 13 residues. Germline V gives CDR1 ENHRY, CDR2 SYGVKD. The ends were cut back, 7 bases at V and 1 base at J, with 10 bases in the middle. CDR3 DNA sequence: TGTGCCATCAATCGGGGAAGGAACACTGAAGCTTTCTTT. This encodes CAINRGRNTEAFF.

V usage is TRBV9 and J usage is TRBJ2-5; D is ambiguous. Per the germline V gene, CDR1 is SGDLS and CDR2 is YYNGEE. V was pared by 2 bases and J by 4 bases, with 9 bases between. The CDR3 is 13 amino acids. The CDR3 DNA reads TGTGCCAGCAGCGTTCATGACGGAGAGACCCAGTACTTC. It yields the protein CASSVHDGETQYF.

The V and J genes are TRBV28 and TRBJ1-5; no clear D. The germline V gene encodes CDR1 MDHEN and CDR2 SYDVKM. CDR3 size: 12 residues. Trimming stripped 4 bases from V and 3 bases from J, with 4 bases between. CDR3 DNA sequence: TGTGCCAGCAGTTCACCCAATCAGCCCCAGCATTTT. This encodes CASSSPNQPQHF. Filled out from reference TRBV28 and TRBJ1-5, the complete variable domain reads DVKVTQSSRYLVKRTGEKVFLECVQDMDHENMFWYRQDPGLGLRLIYFSYDVKMKEKGDIPEGYSVSREKKERFSLILESASTNQTSMYLCASSSPNQPQHFGDGTRLSIL.

The chain carries TRBV5-5 and TRBJ1-3; D not certain. The V and J ends lost 1 base and 4 bases respectively, with 18 bases between them. The CDR3 extends over 17 amino acids. CDR1 and CDR2 (germline): SGHKS, YYEKEE (reference sequence). This CDR3 is CASSLTQAGGRGNTIYF. CDR3 coding DNA: TGTGCCAGCAGCTTGACTCAGGCGGGCGGGAGGGGAAACACCATATATTTT.

CDR3 nucleotide sequence: TGCGCCAGCAGCCAGTCCGGGACAGTTGAAAAACTGTTTTTT. Translated, it gives CASSQSGTVEKLFF. The rearrangement uses TRBV4-3 and TRBJ1-4, with TRBD1 matching over 7 bases. This CDR3 contains 14 residues. Germline loops: CDR1 LGHNA, CDR2 YSLEER. V dropped 3 bases and J dropped 7; count of bases not matched to a gene: 5.

The chain couples TRBV28 to TRBJ2-3; 9 nucleotides align to TRBD1. Germline V gene sequence: CDR1 MDHEN, CDR2 SYDVKM. After removal of 6 bases from V and 5 bases from J, the junction contained 6 bases not matched to a gene. The CDR3 has 14 residues. The DNA for the CDR3 is TGTGCCAGCAGCCGGGGACAGGGTGGAGATACGCAGTATTTT. The encoded protein is CASSRGQGGDTQYF.

The chain carries TRBV5-8 and TRBJ1-5; D is perhaps TRBD1 (6 bases). Germline CDR1 and CDR2: SGHTS and YDEGEE. The CDR3 covers 15 residues. V was clipped by 4 bases and J by 3 bases, with 14 bases between them. CDR3: CASSPPRQDNQPQHF. The CDR3 nucleotides read TGTGCCAGCAGCCCCCCGAGACAGGACAATCAGCCCCAGCATTTT. Based on the CDR3 plus reference TRBV5-8 and TRBJ1-5, the full variable domain is EAGVTQSPTHLIKTRGQQATLRCSPISGHTSVYWYQQALGLGLQFLLWYDEGEERNRGNFPPRFSGRQFPNYSSELNVNALELEDSALYLCASSPPRQDNQPQHFGDGTRLSIL.

The CDR3 sequence: CASSLEGSSTDTQYF. As DNA, the CDR3 is TGTGCCAGCAGCTTGGAGGGCTCTAGCACAGATACGCAGTATTTT. J is TRBJ2-3 and V is TRBV7-9; possibly TRBD2 for D (6 bases). This CDR3 spans 15 amino acids. CDR1 and CDR2 from the germline V gene are SEHNR and FQNEAQ (reference sequence). The germline V and J ends were trimmed by 3 bases and 0 bases, with 10 bases remaining between them.

Only a few counts were recorded for this clone. The chain employs TRBV6-1 and TRBJ1-2; no reliable D call. The CDR3 has 13 amino acids. V was shortened by 6 bases and J by 3 bases, with 11 bases between the two germline ends. Germline V gene lookup returns CDR1 MNHNS and CDR2 SASEGT. CDR3 sequence: CASRADTDYGYTF. CDR3 coding DNA: TGTGCCAGCAGGGCAGATACGGACTATGGCTACACCTTC.

The V call is TRBV28, the J call TRBJ2-7; possibly TRBD1 for D (6 bases). The CDR3 totals 18 residues. V was pared by 3 bases and J by 3 bases, with 24 bases between. From germline, CDR1 is MDHEN and CDR2 SYDVKM. The CDR3 protein is CASSFDVTGPWTGYEQYF. The CDR3 DNA reads TGTGCCAGCAGTTTCGACGTGACAGGTCCCTGGACGGGCTACGAGCAGTACTTC.

The CDR3 is CASSQPGDSYGYTF. CDR3 sequence (DNA): TGCGCCAGCAGCCAGCCAGGGGACAGCTATGGCTACACCTTC. This chain links TRBV4-3 with TRBJ1-2; 7 positions match TRBD1. Per germline, CDR1 LGHNA and CDR2 YSLEER. This CDR3 is built from 14 residues. The ends lost 3 bases at V and 4 bases at J; junction bases unmatched: 5.